Sequencing of this T cell receptor beta chain was carried out in a study of CD8 T cells in ankylosing spondylitis. Regarding the study as a whole: Disease-linked clones displayed a CD8+ phenotype and appeared relatively rarely in peripheral blood. In ankylosing spondylitis patients, matched synovial fluid reportedly showed significant enrichment of disease-linked clones.

This clonotype was observed a handful of times. Its antigen is currently unknown. Quantitative molecular-barcoded 5'-RACE generated the TCR beta libraries. TCRdb processed the 5' RACE reads anew with MiXCR; each CDR3 protein has one entry. The sample records roughly 180,000 distinct CDR3 sequences, approximately 10% being singletons. The sample consisted of blood, either unsorted or a sorted T cell fraction (not recorded which). The receptor was derived from a female donor with ankylosing spondylitis or in good health (not recorded which).

CDR3 protein: CATKGPEDSYNEQFF. CDR3 nucleotides: TGTGCCACCAAGGGGCCGGAAGACTCCTACAATGAGCAGTTCTTC. The genes are TRBV24-1 and TRBJ2-1; TRBD1 might be the D (5 bases). Trimming took 8 bases from V and 0 from J, leaving 13 bases between them. From germline, CDR1 is KGHDR and CDR2 SFDVKD. This CDR3 contains 15 residues.